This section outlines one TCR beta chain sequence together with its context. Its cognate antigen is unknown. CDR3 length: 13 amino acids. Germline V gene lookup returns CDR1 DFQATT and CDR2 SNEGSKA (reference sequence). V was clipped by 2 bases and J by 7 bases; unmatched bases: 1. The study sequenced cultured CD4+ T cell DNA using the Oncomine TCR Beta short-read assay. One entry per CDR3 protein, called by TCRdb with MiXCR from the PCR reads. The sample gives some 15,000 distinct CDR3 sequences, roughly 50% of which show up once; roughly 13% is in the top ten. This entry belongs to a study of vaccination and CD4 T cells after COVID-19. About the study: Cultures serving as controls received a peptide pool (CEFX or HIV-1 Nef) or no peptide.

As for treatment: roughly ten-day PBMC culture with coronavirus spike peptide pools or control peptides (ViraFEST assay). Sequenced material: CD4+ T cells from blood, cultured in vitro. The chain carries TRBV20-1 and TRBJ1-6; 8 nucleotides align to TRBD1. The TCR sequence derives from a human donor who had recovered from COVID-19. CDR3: CSARYRGNSPLHF. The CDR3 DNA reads TGCAGTGCTAGATACAGGGGGAATTCACCCCTCCACTTT.